Below, 2 T cell receptor beta chains from the same sample are listed, as sequenced in a study of T cell changes during pregnancy in multiple sclerosis. TCRdb's table, derived via immunoSEQ multiplex PCR, lists solely in-frame clones and lacks some. The data contain about 57,000 clones, 93% of them singletons. Sequencing was performed on peripheral blood, taken after pregnancy. The source of these receptors is a female donor with multiple sclerosis, enrolled in a pregnancy study.

The chain has TRBV13 and TRBJ1-1; the match to TRBD1 covers 8 bases. Germline loops: CDR1 PRHDT, CDR2 FYEKMQ (reference sequence). V gave up 5 bases and J gave up 5 bases; unmatched junction bases: 10. The CDR3 runs to 15 residues. The CDR3 is CASSTWGRGPTEAFF. The CDR3 coding sequence is TGTGCCAGCAGCACCTGGGGCAGGGGGCCTACTGAAGCTTTCTTT.

This rearrangement joins TRBV6-6 to TRBJ2-7, with D possibly being TRBD1 (6 bases). V gave up 0 bases and J gave up 1 base, with 13 bases separating them. CDR3 length equals 16 residues. Germline CDR1 reads MNHNY; CDR2 reads SVGAGI (reference sequence). CDR3 sequence: CASSYSGQQPSYEQYF. CDR3 coding DNA: TGTGCCAGCAGTTACTCCGGACAGCAACCTTCCTACGAGCAGTACTTC.